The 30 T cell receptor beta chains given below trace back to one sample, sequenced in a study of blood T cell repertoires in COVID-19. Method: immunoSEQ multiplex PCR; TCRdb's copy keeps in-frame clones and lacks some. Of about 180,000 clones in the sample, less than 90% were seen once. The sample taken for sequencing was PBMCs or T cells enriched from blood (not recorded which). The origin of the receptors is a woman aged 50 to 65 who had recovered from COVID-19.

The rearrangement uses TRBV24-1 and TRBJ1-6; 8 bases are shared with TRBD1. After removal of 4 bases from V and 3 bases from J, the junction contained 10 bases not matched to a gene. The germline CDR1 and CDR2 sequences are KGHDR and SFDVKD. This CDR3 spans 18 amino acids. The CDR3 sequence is CATSDLDREVGYNSPLHF. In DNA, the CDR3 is TGTGCCACCAGTGACTTGGACAGGGAGGTGGGCTATAATTCACCCCTCCACTTT.

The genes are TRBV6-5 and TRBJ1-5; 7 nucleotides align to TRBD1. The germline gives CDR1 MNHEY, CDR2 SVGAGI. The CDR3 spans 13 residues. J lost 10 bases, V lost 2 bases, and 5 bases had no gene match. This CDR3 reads CASSYGQVGPQHF. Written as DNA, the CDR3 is TGTGCCAGCAGTTACGGACAGGTCGGTCCCCAGCATTTT.

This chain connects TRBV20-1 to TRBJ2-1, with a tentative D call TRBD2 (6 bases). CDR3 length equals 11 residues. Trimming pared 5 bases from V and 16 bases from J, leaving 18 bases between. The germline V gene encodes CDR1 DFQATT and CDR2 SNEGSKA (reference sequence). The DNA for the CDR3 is TGCAGTGCTGAAGGTCCGGAGGGTCGATTCTTC. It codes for CSAEGPEGRFF.

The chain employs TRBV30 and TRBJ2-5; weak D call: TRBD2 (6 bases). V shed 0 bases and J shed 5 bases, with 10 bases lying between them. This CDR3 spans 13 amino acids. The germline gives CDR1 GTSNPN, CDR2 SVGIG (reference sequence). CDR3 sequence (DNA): TGTGCCTGGAGTGTTAGCGGAGGGGAGACCCAGTACTTC. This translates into CAWSVSGGETQYF.

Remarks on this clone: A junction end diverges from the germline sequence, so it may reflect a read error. The CDR3 loop is CASSLSTSVGHF. CDR3 nucleotide sequence: TGTGCCAGCAGTCTATCCACTAGCGTGGGTCACTTC. The chain uses TRBV6-5 and TRBJ2-5; 7 nucleotides agree with TRBD2. The CDR3 covers 12 residues. The V gene's germline CDR1 is MNHEY and CDR2 SVGAGI.

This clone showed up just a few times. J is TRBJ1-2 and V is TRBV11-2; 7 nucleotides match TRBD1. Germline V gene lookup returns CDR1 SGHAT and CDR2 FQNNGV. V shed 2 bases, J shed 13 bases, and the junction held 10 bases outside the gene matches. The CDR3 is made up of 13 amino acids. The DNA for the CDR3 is TGTGCCAGCAGCTTAAGCCCAGAGGGGGCGCCCACCTTC. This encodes CASSLSPEGAPTF.

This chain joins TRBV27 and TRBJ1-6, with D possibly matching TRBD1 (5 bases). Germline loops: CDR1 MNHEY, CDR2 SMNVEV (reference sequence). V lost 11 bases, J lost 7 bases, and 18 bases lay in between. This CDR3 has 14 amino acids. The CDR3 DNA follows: TGTGCCGCCAAAGGGGAGGCCTGGAATTCACCCCTCCACTTT. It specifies CAAKGEAWNSPLHF.

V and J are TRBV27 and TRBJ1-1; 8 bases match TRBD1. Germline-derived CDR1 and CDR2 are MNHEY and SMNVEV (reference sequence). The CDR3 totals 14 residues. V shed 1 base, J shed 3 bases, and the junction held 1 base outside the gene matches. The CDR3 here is CASSLLTGDTEAFF. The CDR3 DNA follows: TGTGCCAGCAGTTTATTGACAGGGGACACTGAAGCTTTCTTT.

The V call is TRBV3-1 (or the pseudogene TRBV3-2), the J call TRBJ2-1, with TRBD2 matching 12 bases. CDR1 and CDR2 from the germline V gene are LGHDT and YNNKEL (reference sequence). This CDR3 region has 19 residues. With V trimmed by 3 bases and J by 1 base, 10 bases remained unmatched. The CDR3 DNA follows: TGTGCCAGCAGCCAGTCAAGAACTAGCGGGAGGACTTCCTACAATGAGCAGTTCTTC. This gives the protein CASSQSRTSGRTSYNEQFF.

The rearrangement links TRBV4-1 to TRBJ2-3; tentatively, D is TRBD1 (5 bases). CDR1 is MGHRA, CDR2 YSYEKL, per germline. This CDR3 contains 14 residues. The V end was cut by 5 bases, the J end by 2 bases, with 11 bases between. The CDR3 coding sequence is TGCGCCAGCAGCTACACAGGTTCCACAGATACGCAGTATTTT. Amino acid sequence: CASSYTGSTDTQYF.

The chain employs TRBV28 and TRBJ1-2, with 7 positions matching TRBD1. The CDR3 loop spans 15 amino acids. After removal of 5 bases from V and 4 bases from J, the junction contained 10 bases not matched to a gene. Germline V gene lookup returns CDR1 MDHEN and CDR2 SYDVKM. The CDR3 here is CASSAPGTASYGYTF. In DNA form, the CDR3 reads TGTGCCAGCAGTGCACCCGGGACAGCTAGCTATGGCTACACCTTC.

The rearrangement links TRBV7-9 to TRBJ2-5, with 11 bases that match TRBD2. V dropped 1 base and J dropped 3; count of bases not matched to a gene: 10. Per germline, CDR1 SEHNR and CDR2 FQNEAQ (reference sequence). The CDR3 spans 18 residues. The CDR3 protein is CASSLDSRLAGGEETQYF. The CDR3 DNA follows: TGTGCCAGCAGCTTAGATTCCCGGCTAGCGGGGGGCGAAGAGACCCAGTACTTC.

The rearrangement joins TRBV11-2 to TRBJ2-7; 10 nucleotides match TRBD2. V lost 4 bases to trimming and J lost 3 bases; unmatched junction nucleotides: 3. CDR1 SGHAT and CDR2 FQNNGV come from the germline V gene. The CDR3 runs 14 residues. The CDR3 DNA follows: TGTGCCAGCAGCTCGCTAGCGGGAGTCTACGAGCAGTACTTC. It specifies CASSSLAGVYEQYF.

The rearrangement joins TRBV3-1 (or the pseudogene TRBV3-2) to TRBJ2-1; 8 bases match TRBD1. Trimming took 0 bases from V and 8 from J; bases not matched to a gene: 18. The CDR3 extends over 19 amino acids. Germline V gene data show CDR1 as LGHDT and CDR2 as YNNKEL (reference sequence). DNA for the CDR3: TGTGCCAGCAGCCAAGATGGATATAGGTTGGCCAGGGGGCCACATGAGCAGTTCTTC. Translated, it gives CASSQDGYRLARGPHEQFF.

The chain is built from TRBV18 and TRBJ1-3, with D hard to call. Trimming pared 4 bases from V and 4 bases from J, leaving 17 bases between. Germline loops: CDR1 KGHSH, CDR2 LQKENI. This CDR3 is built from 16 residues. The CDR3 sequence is CASSRTRSNTGNTIYF. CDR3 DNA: TGTGCCAGCTCACGGACTAGGAGTAATACCGGAAACACCATATATTTT.

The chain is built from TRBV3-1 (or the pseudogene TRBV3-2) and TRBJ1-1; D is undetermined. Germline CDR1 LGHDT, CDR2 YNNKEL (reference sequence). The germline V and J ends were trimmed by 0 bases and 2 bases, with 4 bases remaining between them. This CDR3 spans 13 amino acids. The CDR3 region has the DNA TGTGCCAGCAGCCAAGACCAAAACACTGAAGCTTTCTTT. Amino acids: CASSQDQNTEAFF.

The DNA for the CDR3 is TGTGCCAGCAGTCCCAGGGGGGCGACCACTGAAGCTTTCTTT. This codes for CASSPRGATTEAFF. The V gene is TRBV6-5, the J gene TRBJ1-1; the match to TRBD1 covers 7 bases. The ends lost 5 bases at V and 4 bases at J; junction bases unmatched: 7. Germline-derived CDR1 and CDR2 are MNHEY and SVGAGI. This CDR3 is built from 14 residues.

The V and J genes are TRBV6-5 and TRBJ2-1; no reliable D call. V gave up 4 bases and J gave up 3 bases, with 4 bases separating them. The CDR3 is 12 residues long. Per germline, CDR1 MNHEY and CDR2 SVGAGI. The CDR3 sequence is CASSSLYNEQFF. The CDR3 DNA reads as TGTGCCAGCAGTTCCCTCTACAATGAGCAGTTCTTC.

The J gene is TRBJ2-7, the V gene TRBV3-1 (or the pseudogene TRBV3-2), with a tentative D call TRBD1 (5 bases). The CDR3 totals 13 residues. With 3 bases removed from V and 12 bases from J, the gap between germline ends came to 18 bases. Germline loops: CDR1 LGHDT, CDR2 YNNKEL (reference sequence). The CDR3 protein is CASSQMGQGGTYF. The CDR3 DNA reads TGTGCCAGCAGCCAGATGGGGCAAGGCGGCACGTACTTC.

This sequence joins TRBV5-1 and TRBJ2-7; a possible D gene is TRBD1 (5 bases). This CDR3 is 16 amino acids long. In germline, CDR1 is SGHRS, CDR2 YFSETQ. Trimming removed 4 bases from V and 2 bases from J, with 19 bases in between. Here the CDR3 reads CASSPRPSAGTYEQYF. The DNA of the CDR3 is TGCGCCAGCAGCCCCCGGCCCTCTGCAGGGACCTACGAGCAGTACTTC.

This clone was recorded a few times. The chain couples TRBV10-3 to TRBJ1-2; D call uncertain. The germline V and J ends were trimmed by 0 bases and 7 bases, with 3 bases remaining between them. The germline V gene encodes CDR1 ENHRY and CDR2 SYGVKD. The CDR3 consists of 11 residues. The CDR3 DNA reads TGTGCCATCAGTGAGTCGGCTGGCTACACCTTC. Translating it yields CAISESAGYTF.

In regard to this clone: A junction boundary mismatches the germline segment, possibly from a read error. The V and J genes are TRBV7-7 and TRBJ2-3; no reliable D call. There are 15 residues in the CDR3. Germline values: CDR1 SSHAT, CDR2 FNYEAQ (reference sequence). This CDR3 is CASSANLASTDTQYF. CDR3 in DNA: TGTGCTAGCAGCGCCAATTTGGCAAGCACAGATACGCAGTATTTT.

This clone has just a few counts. The CDR3 is CASSEAGRDEKLFF. DNA for the CDR3: TGCGCCAGCAGTGAGGCGGGGAGGGATGAAAAACTGTTTTTT. The chain uses TRBV10-2 and TRBJ1-4; D gene uncertain. V lost 2 bases, J lost 6 bases, and 10 bases lay in between. The V gene's germline CDR1 is WSHSY and CDR2 SAAADI. CDR3 length: 14 amino acids.

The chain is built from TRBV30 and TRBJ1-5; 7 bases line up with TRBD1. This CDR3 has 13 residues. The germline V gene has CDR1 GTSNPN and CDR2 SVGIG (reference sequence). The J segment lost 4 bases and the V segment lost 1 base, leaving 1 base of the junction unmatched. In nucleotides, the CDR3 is TGTGCCTGGAGTGAACAGGGGAATCAGCCCCAGCATTTT. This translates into CAWSEQGNQPQHF.

This CDR3 is CASSRTANYGYTF. The CDR3 DNA is TGTGCCAGCAGTCGGACAGCTAACTATGGCTACACCTTC. V gene TRBV6-2 or TRBV6-3 combines with J gene TRBJ1-2, with D tentatively TRBD1 (6 bases). This CDR3 has 13 residues. Trimming removed 5 bases at V and 0 bases at J, with 7 bases between. The V gene's germline CDR1 is MNHEY and CDR2 SVGEGT.

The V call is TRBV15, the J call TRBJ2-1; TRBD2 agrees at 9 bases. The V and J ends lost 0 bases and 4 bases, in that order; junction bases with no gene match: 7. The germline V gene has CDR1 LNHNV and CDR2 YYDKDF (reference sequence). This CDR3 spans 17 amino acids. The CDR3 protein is CATSRDKGSGRYNEQFF. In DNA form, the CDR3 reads TGTGCCACCAGCAGAGATAAAGGGAGCGGGAGGTACAATGAGCAGTTCTTC.

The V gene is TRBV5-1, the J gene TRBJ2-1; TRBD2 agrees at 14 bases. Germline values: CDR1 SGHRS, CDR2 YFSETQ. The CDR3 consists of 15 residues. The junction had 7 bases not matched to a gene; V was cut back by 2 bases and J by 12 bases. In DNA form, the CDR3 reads TGCGCCAGCAGCTTAGCGGGACTAGCGGGAGAGGGGCAGTTCTTC. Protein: CASSLAGLAGEGQFF.

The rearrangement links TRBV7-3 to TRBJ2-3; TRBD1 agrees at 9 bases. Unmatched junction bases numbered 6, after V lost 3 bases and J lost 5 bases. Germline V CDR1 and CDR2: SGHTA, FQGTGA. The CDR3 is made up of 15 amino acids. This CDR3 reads CASSLGTGLEDTQYF. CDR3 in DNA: TGTGCCAGCAGCTTGGGGACAGGGTTGGAAGATACGCAGTATTTT.

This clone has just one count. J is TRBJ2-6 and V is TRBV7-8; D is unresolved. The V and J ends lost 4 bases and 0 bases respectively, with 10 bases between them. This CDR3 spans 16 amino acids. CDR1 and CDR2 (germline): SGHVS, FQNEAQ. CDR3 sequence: CASSSYNPSGANVLTF. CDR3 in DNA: TGTGCCAGCAGCTCGTACAACCCCTCTGGGGCCAACGTCCTGACTTTC. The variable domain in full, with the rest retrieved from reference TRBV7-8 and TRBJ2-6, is GAGVSQSPRYKVAKRGQDVALRCDPISGHVSLFWYQQALGQGPEFLTYFQNEAQLDKSGLPSDRFFAERPEGSVSTLKIQRTQQEDSAVYLCASSSYNPSGANVLTFGAGSRLTVL.

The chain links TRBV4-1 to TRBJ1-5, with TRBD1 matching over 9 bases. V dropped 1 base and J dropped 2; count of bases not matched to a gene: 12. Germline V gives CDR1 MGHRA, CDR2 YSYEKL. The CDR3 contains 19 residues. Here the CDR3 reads CASSQGNDGDRVRNQPQHF. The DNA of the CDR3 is TGCGCCAGCAGCCAAGGGAATGATGGGGACAGGGTCCGCAATCAGCCCCAGCATTTT.